This TCR beta chain was sequenced during a study of blood T cell repertoires in COVID-19 (dated by TCRdb to 2018 to 2020). Turning to the overall study: Collaborator samples came from the United States, Italy and Spain and covered acute and convalescent phases of COVID-19. The material from the prospective study consisted of cDNA or gDNA derived from T cells, B-cell-depleted T cells, or PBMCs. Deeply sampled blood TCRbeta repertoires from subjects exposed to, actively infected with, or recovered from COVID-19 were included in the dataset. The repertoires were made available in a free public database intended to serve as a resource for research on the immune response to SARS-CoV-2. Samples came from the ongoing ImmuneRACE study (first 160 participants) plus 1,254 subjects from 6 global collaborators. Nearly every sample came with metadata listing a de-identified subject ID, COVID-19 status, age in years and sex. Where HLA class I and class II types were available, the types were taken from metadata supplied by the sample provider, not from assay-based typing.

TCRbeta CDR3 regions were amplified from genomic DNA using the immunoSEQ Assay, a bias-controlled multiplex PCR. The study's own analysis went as follows. The number of nucleated cells in each sample was estimated by amplification of reference gene primers within the assay. To quantify the absolute abundance of each unique TCRbeta CDR3 rearrangement, sequence reads were collapsed and filtered. For each sample, productive Simpson clonality was calculated as the square root of Simpson's diversity index over productive rearrangements. Sourced from immuneACCESS, this table was stored by TCRdb with only in-frame sequences that have V and J called. A share of the clones is absent; for the studies checked, an unresolved V gene accounts for under half, and the remainder has no known explanation. V, J and clone size are taken as reported in that table, and D and trimming were inferred from the DNA itself. The sample contains around 160,000 clones, approximately 91% of them found a single time. The ten largest make up about 2.3% of the sample.

Points on this clone: Its cognate antigen has yet to be identified. No much larger clone is present one base from it, and per-base qualities are unavailable.

On the study overall, not on this receptor specifically: The amount of clinical and demographic metadata varied by source and participant and was provided uncurated.

V gives up 4 bases and J gives up 7 bases, and the segment between their germline ends measures 17 bases. CDR1 MNHEY and CDR2 SMNVEV were looked up in the germline V gene (reference sequence). The CDR3 has 16 amino acids, counting the end cysteine and phenylalanine. The kept DNA is CDR3 alone, 48 bases in frame from the first base. The collaborating institutions used their own protocols to collect whole blood in K2EDTA tubes. For TCRbeta analysis, collaborator samples were shipped as frozen whole blood, as isolated PBMCs, or as DNA extracted from either sample type. The source is a young man with acute or convalescent COVID-19. Sequenced input: peripheral blood. The rearrangement combines TRBV27 with TRBJ1-6; a confident D gene designation cannot be given. This receptor has the CDR3 CASSSQQTAGNSPLHF. Here is the DNA: TGTGCCAGCAGTTCCCAACAGACGGCGGGGAATTCACCCCTCCACTTT.